This T cell receptor beta chain was sequenced during a study of CD8 T cells in Susac syndrome. It was negative isolation that provided the CD8+ and CD4+ T cells, whereas TEMRA cells were enriched by FACS. Random hexamers served to reverse transcribe roughly 0.45 to 1 ug RNA. Amplification of TCR beta CDR3 was carried out by immunoSEQ multiplex PCR, which covered 54 Vbeta and 13 Jbeta segments. TCRdb analysed the immunoSEQ multiplex PCR reads with MiXCR anew, one entry per CDR3 protein. In the table there are some 100,000 distinct CDR3 sequences, about 95% of which are singletons. CDR3 length equals 15 residues. V lost 5 bases and J lost 3; bases outside the gene matches: 7. The germline V gene has CDR1 DFQATT and CDR2 SNEGSKA (reference sequence).

The chain carries TRBV20-1 and TRBJ1-4; TRBD1 matches at 9 bases. Sequences were obtained from CD4+ T cells from PBMCs. The source is a human donor in good health. CDR3 in amino acids: CSAGTGKGPNEKLFF. The CDR3 nucleotides read TGCAGTGCTGGGACAGGGAAGGGCCCTAATGAAAAACTGTTTTTT.